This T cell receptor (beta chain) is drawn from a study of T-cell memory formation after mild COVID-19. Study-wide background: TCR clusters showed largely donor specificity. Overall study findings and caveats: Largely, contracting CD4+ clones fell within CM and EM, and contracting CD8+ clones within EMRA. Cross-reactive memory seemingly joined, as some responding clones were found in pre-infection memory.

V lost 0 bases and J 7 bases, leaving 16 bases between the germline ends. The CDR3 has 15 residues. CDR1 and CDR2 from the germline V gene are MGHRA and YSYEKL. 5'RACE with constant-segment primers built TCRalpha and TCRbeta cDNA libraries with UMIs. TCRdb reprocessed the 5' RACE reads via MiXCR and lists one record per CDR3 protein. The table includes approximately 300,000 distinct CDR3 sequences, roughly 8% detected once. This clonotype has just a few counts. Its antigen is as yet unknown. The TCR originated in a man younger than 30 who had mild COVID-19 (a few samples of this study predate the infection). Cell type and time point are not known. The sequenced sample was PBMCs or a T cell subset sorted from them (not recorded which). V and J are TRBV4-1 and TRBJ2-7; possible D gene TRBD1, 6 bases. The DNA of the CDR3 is TGCGCCAGCAGCCAAGAGCAGGGACAAAGTGCGGAGCAGTACTTC. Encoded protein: CASSQEQGQSAEQYF.